This section outlines one TCR beta chain sequence together with its context. The time point is: pre-treatment sample, taken before nivolumab and TIL therapy. Stage 4 NSCLC adults joined between October 2017 and 2020. The libraries were made with immunoSEQ v3. Repertoires were generated with immunoSEQ multiplex PCR, while TCRdb's copy carries only in-frame clones and drops some. Of 15,000 to 20,000 clones listed, around four fifths are singletons. After removal of 5 bases from V and 7 bases from J, the junction contained 4 bases not matched to a gene. This CDR3 comprises 13 residues. Per the germline V gene, CDR1 is MNHNY and CDR2 is SVGAGI (reference sequence). These data come from a study of TIL therapy for anti-PD-1-resistant metastatic lung cancer. Overall study context: Tumor harvest preceded PD-1/PD-L1 blockade, followed by nivolumab treatment. Median tumor mutation burden was more than 1.4 mutations per megabase. Median tumor PD-L1 proportion score was approximately 6.3%.

Sequencing used blood, obtained at baseline. The clonotype was recovered from a person between 30 and 79 years old with non-small cell lung cancer. This rearrangement joins TRBV6-6 to TRBJ2-1, with 8 nucleotides matching TRBD2. As DNA, the CDR3 is TGTGCCAGCAGTCGACGGGGGGGGAATGAGCAGTTCTTC. It encodes CASSRRGGNEQFF.